These T cell receptor beta chains were read from a single sample in a study of CD8+ T cells in alopecia areata. TCRdb keeps only in-frame clones here, not all; method: immunoSEQ multiplex PCR. The table includes roughly 230,000 clones, around 43% detected once. Here the sequenced sample was CD4+ T cells sorted from blood, taken at approximately week 39, from a patient treated with tofacitinib. The receptors were gathered from a human donor with alopecia areata. Each CDR3 is given with its conserved first and last residue. The order of the fields is D gene, J gene, V gene, clone size, CDR3 DNA, CDR3 protein. A D gene is named only where the DNA matches it firmly. Only part of the rows carry a size: once, few, many, or a class if the clone is expanded.

d_gene: -; j_gene: TRBJ2-2; v_gene: TRBV29-1; abundance: few; CDR3nt: TGCAGCGTCCGTCGGGGGGCGGCCGGGGAGCTGTTTTTT; CDR3aa: CSVRRGAAGELFF
d_gene: -; j_gene: TRBJ1-2; v_gene: TRBV9; abundance: few; CDR3nt: TGTGCCAGCAGCGTAGATCCGACATCCAGCGACTATGGCTACACCTTC; CDR3aa: CASSVDPTSSDYGYTF
d_gene: -; j_gene: TRBJ2-7; v_gene: TRBV5-1; abundance: -; CDR3nt: TGCGCCAGCAGCTTGGGTGGGTCCGAGACCTACGAGCAGTACTTC; CDR3aa: CASSLGGSETYEQYF
d_gene: TRBD1; j_gene: TRBJ2-5; v_gene: TRBV6-5; abundance: once; CDR3nt: TGTGCCAGCAGCCGCGGGACAGGACAAGAGACCCAGTACTTC; CDR3aa: CASSRGTGQETQYF
d_gene: -; j_gene: TRBJ1-1; v_gene: TRBV30; abundance: -; CDR3nt: TGTGCCTGGAGTGTTTACACTGAAGCTTTCTTT; CDR3aa: CAWSVYTEAFF
d_gene: -; j_gene: TRBJ2-2; v_gene: TRBV13; abundance: -; CDR3nt: TGTGCCAGCAGCTTAAAGGTTACCACCGTCGGCACCGGGGAGCTGTTTTTT; CDR3aa: CASSLKVTTVGTGELFF
d_gene: -; j_gene: TRBJ1-2; v_gene: TRBV2; abundance: -; CDR3nt: TGTGCCAGCAGTATAGAGACAGCGATCCATGGCTACACCTTC; CDR3aa: CASSIETAIHGYTF
d_gene: TRBD2; j_gene: TRBJ2-5; v_gene: TRBV28; abundance: few; CDR3nt: TGTGCCAGCAGGACTAGCGGGCGAGAGACCCAGTACTTC; CDR3aa: CASRTSGRETQYF
d_gene: -; j_gene: TRBJ2-4; v_gene: TRBV29-1; abundance: -; CDR3nt: TGCAGCGTCACGCGCTCAGGACAACGGGCCAAAAACATTCAGTACTTC; CDR3aa: CSVTRSGQRAKNIQYF
d_gene: -; j_gene: TRBJ1-2; v_gene: TRBV4-3; abundance: -; CDR3nt: TGCGCCAGCAGCCAAGATGCTGCAACAGACGGCTACACCTTC; CDR3aa: CASSQDAATDGYTF
d_gene: -; j_gene: TRBJ2-7; v_gene: TRBV2; abundance: -; CDR3nt: TGTGCCAGCAGTATTGTCTACGAGCAGTACTTC; CDR3aa: CASSIVYEQYF
d_gene: -; j_gene: TRBJ1-2; v_gene: TRBV7-9; abundance: -; CDR3nt: TGTGCCAGCAGCTTCTCGGGCAGCGAGCTTGGCTACACCTTC; CDR3aa: CASSFSGSELGYTF
d_gene: TRBD1; j_gene: TRBJ1-2; v_gene: TRBV19; abundance: -; CDR3nt: TGTGCCAGTAGTATAGTAGGGGGCTTTGGCTACACCTTC; CDR3aa: CASSIVGGFGYTF
d_gene: -; j_gene: TRBJ2-6; v_gene: TRBV7-6; abundance: -; CDR3nt: TGTGCCAGCAGCTTAGGGCTCTCTGGGGCCAACGTCCTGACTTTC; CDR3aa: CASSLGLSGANVLTF